What follows is one T cell receptor delta chain and its context. This likely stems from a read error, as it lies one base from a far larger clone. The identical CDR3 is also encoded by other nucleotide sequences in the sample. The sample comes from a study of gamma-delta T cells after stem cell transplantation. CDR1 and CDR2 from the germline V gene are TSWWSYY and QGS. The CDR3 has 26 residues. TCRdb re-processed the RT-PCR reads using CATT. This table holds over 2,000 delta-chain clones, just over 3% found once. The sequence came from a human donor. It is not recorded whose cells these are; they may come from a transplant donor. The chain joins TRDV1 to TRDJ1; 12 positions match TRDD3. Sequencing was performed on gamma-delta T cells. The CDR3 spells CALGELSLAPGDWGILEGLHTDKLIF. Here the CDR3 DNA reads TGTGCTCTCGGGGAACTGAGTCTGGCCCCCGGGGACTGGGGGATACTCGAAGGATTACACACCGATAAACTCATCTTT.